The next 32 T cell receptor beta chains were all read from a single sample in a study of metastatic and nonmetastatic thyroid tumors. Ahead of thyroid surgery, no patient had received treatment of any kind. TCRdb re-called the PCR reads with MiXCR. The sample includes approximately 90,000 clones, about 13% of them seen just once. Sequencing was done on a sample of blood. The receptor source for this set is a female donor with papillary thyroid cancer or a benign thyroid nodule (not recorded which). Some clones in this sample may be carry-over from other donors' samples.

Ten or more counts support this clone. The J gene is TRBJ2-7, the V gene TRBV6-1; D possibly corresponds to TRBD2 (5 bases). CDR1 and CDR2 from the germline V gene are MNHNS and SASEGT. V lost 7 bases and J lost 6, with 19 bases in between. This CDR3 region has 14 residues. CDR3 DNA: TGTGCCAGCAACCCGGGTCGCAAGGCGGGCGAGCAGTACTTC. Protein: CASNPGRKAGEQYF.

The chain employs TRBV9 and TRBJ1-6, with D unclear. Germline CDR1 SGDLS, CDR2 YYNGEE. Trimming removed 4 bases at V and 7 bases at J, with 18 bases between. This CDR3 has 16 amino acids. CDR3 region: CASSLAPVLGNSPLHF. The DNA of the CDR3 is TGTGCCAGCAGCTTGGCCCCGGTCCTTGGGAATTCACCCCTCCACTTT.

This clone has a single count. A much larger clonotype is one base distant, so this may be a read error. The V gene is TRBV5-6, the J gene TRBJ1-1; 7 positions agree with TRBD1. Germline V gene lookup returns CDR1 SGHDT and CDR2 YYEEEE. This CDR3 contains 15 residues. The V gene end was trimmed by 4 bases and the J gene end by 5 bases; junction bases not matched to a gene: 11. CDR3 bases: TGTGCCAGCAGCCAAGGGACAGCGGCGCCTACTGAAGCTTTCTTT. Its translation: CASSQGTAAPTEAFF.

This clone was observed a single time. It may be a read error: a sequence one base away is much more abundant. Other nucleotide sequences from this sample produce the same CDR3. The chain carries TRBV18 and TRBJ2-5; D may be TRBD2 (5 bases). Germline CDR1 KGHSH, CDR2 LQKENI. The CDR3 sequence is 13 residues long. The CDR3 loop reads CASSPLEVETQYF. The CDR3, as DNA: TGTGCCAGCTCACCTTTGGAGGTAGAGACACAGTACTTC.

This clone has a handful of counts. V usage is TRBV5-4 and J usage is TRBJ2-5, with 9 bases matching TRBD1. The germline V gene has CDR1 SGHNT and CDR2 YYREEE (reference sequence). This CDR3 is built from 14 residues. V was pared by 0 bases and J by 5 bases, with 2 bases of the junction left unmatched. The CDR3 nucleotides read TGTGCCAGCAGCTTGGCCGGGACAGGGGAGACCCAGTACTTC. It codes for CASSLAGTGETQYF.

This clone was observed at least ten times. This chain links TRBV20-1 with TRBJ2-1, with 12 bases identical to TRBD2. The CDR3 is 16 residues long. J gave up 9 bases and V 1 base, and 10 bases lay outside the gene matches. Per the germline V gene, CDR1 is DFQATT and CDR2 is SNEGSKA (reference sequence). Here the CDR3 DNA reads TGCAGTGCTAGAGCGACTAGCGGGAGCGGTCGGAGTGAGCAGTTCTTC. This codes for CSARATSGSGRSEQFF.

This clone was seen repeatedly, ten times or more. The V and J genes are TRBV2 and TRBJ1-5; D is uncertain. CDR3 length equals 12 residues. The germline V and J ends were trimmed by 7 bases and 6 bases, with 10 bases remaining between them. Germline CDR1 SNHLY, CDR2 FYNNEI. Here the CDR3 reads CASTDWSQPQHF. CDR3 coding DNA: TGTGCCAGCACAGATTGGAGTCAGCCCCAGCATTTT.

The chain carries TRBV5-1 and TRBJ2-5, with D tentatively TRBD2 (6 bases). This CDR3 has 16 residues. Trimming cost V 1 base and J 4 bases, with 17 bases left between them. Germline V gives CDR1 SGHRS, CDR2 YFSETQ. Here the CDR3 DNA reads TGCGCCAGCAGCTTGTCACCGGTACTAGCAGTAGAGACCCAGTACTTC. This gives the protein CASSLSPVLAVETQYF.

This clone was recorded at least ten times. The chain is built from TRBV30 and TRBJ1-2; D unclear. Trimming stripped 3 bases from V and 4 bases from J, with 12 bases between. This CDR3 has 13 residues. Germline CDR1 and CDR2: GTSNPN and SVGIG (reference sequence). Here the CDR3 reads CAWRKSGPYGYTF. CDR3 sequence (DNA): TGTGCCTGGAGAAAATCAGGCCCCTATGGCTACACCTTC.

At least ten counts were recorded for this clone. The rearrangement links TRBV4-1 to TRBJ1-3; D gene uncertain. Trimming left V 0 bases short and J 0 bases short, with 6 bases between. Germline assignment: CDR1 MGHRA and CDR2 YSYEKL. The CDR3 spans 15 residues. As DNA, the CDR3 is TGCGCCAGCAGCCAAGAAAGCAGCTCTGGAAACACCATATATTTT. Its protein is CASSQESSSGNTIYF.

This clone was seen many times. The chain carries TRBV11-2 and TRBJ2-7; 10 nucleotides agree with TRBD2. Per germline, CDR1 SGHAT and CDR2 FQNNGV. This CDR3 comprises 16 residues. V was clipped by 4 bases and J by 1 base; unmatched bases: 7. The CDR3, as DNA: TGTGCCAGCAGCTGGGTTAGGACTAGCGGTTCCTACGAGCAGTACTTC. Translated: CASSWVRTSGSYEQYF.

Ten or more counts support this clone. The chain recombines TRBV28 with TRBJ2-7; either TRBD1 or TRBD2 may fit D (5 bases each). Trimming cost V 2 bases and J 3 bases, with 17 bases left between them. Germline CDR1 is MDHEN and CDR2 is SYDVKM. The CDR3 sequence is 16 residues long. The chain's CDR3 is CASSLGSGAGGYEQYF. CDR3 DNA: TGTGCCAGCAGTTTAGGTTCTGGGGCAGGAGGCTACGAGCAGTACTTC.

This clone was picked up a small number of times. Since a much larger clone is just one base distant, this may be a read error. This sequence joins TRBV20-1 and TRBJ2-1; D is uncertain. CDR1 is DFQATT and CDR2 is SNEGSKA in the germline V gene (reference sequence). This CDR3 region has 12 residues. DNA for the CDR3: TGCAGTGCCAGAAGGCTACAGCTTGAGCAGTCCTTC. Its protein is CSARRLQLEQSF.

Only a few counts were recorded for this clone. At one end the junction does not follow the germline gene, possibly because of a read error. This chain links TRBV12-3 or TRBV12-4 with TRBJ1-6; D ambiguous. CDR3 length: 14 amino acids. The CDR3 sequence is CASSLKGNNSPLHF. CDR3 DNA sequence: TGTGCCAGCAGTCTAAAAGGGAATAATTCACCCCTACACTTT.

Remarks on this clone: This likely comes from a read error, as the CDR3 has no conserved phenylalanine or tryptophan at its end. V and J are TRBV7-2 and TRBJ2-1; perhaps TRBD2 as D (5 bases). The CDR3 extends over 15 amino acids. Trimming took off 0 bases at V and 6 bases at J, with 12 bases between the two ends. Germline CDR1 and CDR2: SGHTA and FQGNSA. CDR3 DNA sequence: TGTACCAGCAGCTTAGCGGGAGACCTCGGCAATGAGCAGTTCCTC. Translation gives CTSSLAGDLGNEQFL.

In its sample, this clone was seen many times. The V gene is TRBV20-1, the J gene TRBJ1-2; possibly TRBD1 for D (5 bases). Germline V CDR1 and CDR2: DFQATT, SNEGSKA (reference sequence). This CDR3 comprises 12 residues. Trimming pared 3 bases from V and 7 bases from J, leaving 12 bases between. CDR3 bases: TGCAGTGCTAGTGGGGGAAGGGTTGGCTACACCTTC. It translates to CSASGGRVGYTF.

Comment on this clone: Being one base from a much bigger clone, this may be a read error. The chain joins TRBV20-1 to TRBJ2-2; D remains unclear. V was shortened by 5 bases and J by 4 bases, with 14 bases between the two germline ends. The CDR3 is 14 residues long. The germline gives CDR1 DFQATT, CDR2 SNEGSKA (reference sequence). CDR3 sequence (DNA): TGCAGTGCTGTTTACCGGCTGAGCACCGGGGAGCTGTTTTTT. Protein: CSAVYRLSTGELFF.

In this sample, this clone turned up many times. The V gene is TRBV6-2 or TRBV6-3, the J gene TRBJ2-3; TRBD2 might be the D (5 bases). V dropped 2 bases and J dropped 4 bases, with 16 bases sitting between them. CDR1 and CDR2 (germline): MNHEY, SVGEGT. The length of the CDR3 is 16 residues. The CDR3 DNA follows: TGTGCCAGCAGTTACCGGGGTCAACGAGCACCAGATACGCAGTATTTT. This gives the protein CASSYRGQRAPDTQYF.

This clone was seen many times. CDR3 residues: CASGGSGKNEQFF. The CDR3 DNA reads as TGTGCCAGCGGGGGTAGCGGGAAGAATGAGCAGTTCTTC. The gene calls are TRBV6-2 or TRBV6-3 and TRBJ2-1; TRBD2 agrees at 8 bases. Germline V gene data show CDR1 as MNHEY and CDR2 as SVGEGT. J lost 7 bases, V lost 8 bases, and 7 bases had no gene match. This CDR3 spans 13 amino acids.

This clone was seen many times. This chain connects TRBV28 to TRBJ1-3; 8 bases agree with TRBD1. The V and J ends lost 2 bases and 0 bases, in that order; junction bases with no gene match: 6. Germline V CDR1 and CDR2: MDHEN, SYDVKM. The CDR3 covers 17 residues. This CDR3 is CASSLRQGSDSGNTIYF. The CDR3, as DNA: TGTGCCAGCAGTTTAAGACAGGGGTCCGACTCTGGAAACACCATATATTTT.

This clone was detected ten times or more. V usage is TRBV3-1 and J usage is TRBJ1-3; 8 bases agree with TRBD1. Looked up from germline, CDR1 is LGHDT and CDR2 is YNNKEL (reference sequence). V gave up 2 bases and J gave up 4 bases; unmatched junction bases: 7. The CDR3 consists of 16 residues. The CDR3 region has the DNA TGTGCCAGCAGCCAAACAGGGGGTGTCACCGGAAACACCATATATTTT. The encoded protein is CASSQTGGVTGNTIYF.

In this sample, this clone turned up many times. V usage is TRBV30 and J usage is TRBJ2-7, with 8 nucleotides matching TRBD2. The V segment lost 6 bases and the J segment 2 bases; nucleotides outside the gene matches: 9. The CDR3 covers 14 residues. Germline assignment: CDR1 GTSNPN and CDR2 SVGIG (reference sequence). The CDR3 nucleotides are TGTGCCTGCTCCCGCGGGGGGCCTACCTACGAGCAGTACTTC. Protein: CACSRGGPTYEQYF.

The table lists this clone with many counts. The chain employs TRBV28 and TRBJ1-5; 10 bases fit TRBD1. V lost 3 bases to trimming and J lost 3 bases; unmatched junction nucleotides: 17. The CDR3 is 20 amino acids. CDR1 MDHEN and CDR2 SYDVKM come from the germline V gene. In nucleotides, the CDR3 is TGTGCCAGCAGTTTTTTCAGCTGGGATCCGGGACAGGGGTTCAATCAGCCCCAGCATTTT. It is translated as CASSFFSWDPGQGFNQPQHF.

This clone was seen ten or more times. V is TRBV19 and J is TRBJ2-1; TRBD1 agrees at 9 bases. From germline, CDR1 is LNHDA and CDR2 SQIVND (reference sequence). CDR3 length: 16 amino acids. V shed 5 bases and J 5 bases; nucleotides not matched to a gene: 10. In DNA form, the CDR3 reads TGTGCCAGTAGTTCCGATCGGGACAGGGCCAACAATGAGCAGTTCTTC. Protein sequence: CASSSDRDRANNEQFF. The full variable domain, in which reference TRBV19 and TRBJ2-1 provide the parts outside the CDR3, is DGGITQSPKYLFRKEGQNVTLSCEQNLNHDAMYWYRQDPGQGLRLIYYSQIVNDFQKGDIAEGYSVSREKKESFPLTVTSAQKNPTAFYLCASSSDRDRANNEQFFGPGTRLTVL.

This clone showed up many times. The rearrangement uses TRBV3-1 and TRBJ1-1; D is ambiguous. Germline V gene sequence: CDR1 LGHDT, CDR2 YNNKEL (reference sequence). V lost 2 bases and J lost 2, with 12 bases in between. The CDR3 has 15 amino acids. The CDR3 spells CASSQFSRPNTEAFF. CDR3 DNA sequence: TGTGCCAGCAGCCAATTCTCGCGGCCTAACACTGAAGCTTTCTTT.

About this clone: A read error is likely, as this CDR3 ends without the conserved phenylalanine or tryptophan. V usage is TRBV30 and J usage is TRBJ1-2; TRBD1 aligns across 8 bases. J was trimmed by 4 bases and V by 5 bases; bases with no gene match: 18. This CDR3 region has 17 residues. Germline CDR1 reads GTSNPN; CDR2 reads SVGIG (reference sequence). The CDR3 nucleotides read TGTGCCTGGGGTAGTGGACCCCCCAGGGGGCGTCTCTATGGCTACACCCTC. This sequence encodes CAWGSGPPRGRLYGYTL.

The V call is TRBV3-1, the J call TRBJ2-7; D is unresolved. There are 15 residues in the CDR3. Germline V gene lookup returns CDR1 LGHDT and CDR2 YNNKEL (reference sequence). Trimming left V 2 bases short and J 2 bases short, with 13 bases between. The CDR3 nucleotides read TGTGCCAGCAGCCAATGGCCACTGGGGACCTACGAGCAGTACTTC. This encodes CASSQWPLGTYEQYF.

This clone has a count of ten or more. The chain employs TRBV27 and TRBJ2-1; tentatively, D is TRBD2 (6 bases). V was pared by 5 bases and J by 10 bases, with 27 bases between. The length of the CDR3 is 17 residues. Germline V lookup: CDR1 MNHEY, CDR2 SMNVEV (reference sequence). The CDR3 reads CASSQTLIPGTPSEQFF. The CDR3 DNA sequence: TGTGCCAGCAGTCAAACGCTGATCCCCGGGACTCCCTCGGAGCAGTTCTTC.

This clone was detected a few times. The chain joins TRBV12-3 or TRBV12-4 to TRBJ1-2; maybe TRBD1 (5 bases). The germline V and J ends were trimmed by 5 bases and 5 bases, with 18 bases remaining between them. This CDR3 comprises 15 residues. CDR3 loop: CASSPGALGGYGYTF. CDR3 nucleotide sequence: TGTGCCAGCAGTCCCGGGGCCCTGGGGGGATATGGCTACACCTTC.

The sample holds a few counts of this clone. A much larger clonotype is one base distant, so this may be a read error. The CDR3 DNA sequence: TGTGCCACCAGCAGAGCCTGGGGGGGGAGCACTGAAGCTTTCTTT. It codes for CATSRAWGGSTEAFF. The gene calls are TRBV15 and TRBJ1-1, with D possibly TRBD1 on 5 matching bases. Germline CDR1 reads LNHNV; CDR2 reads YYDKDF (reference sequence). The CDR3 is 15 amino acids. Trimming cost V 1 base and J 4 bases, with 13 bases left between them.

This clone was detected many times. The rearrangement links TRBV4-3 to TRBJ2-1; TRBD2 aligns across 11 bases. Germline V lookup: CDR1 LGHNA, CDR2 YSLEER. The CDR3 contains 18 residues. V was pared by 0 bases and J by 13 bases, with 17 bases of the junction left unmatched. In nucleotides, the CDR3 is TGCGCCAGCAGCCAAGATCGTGGGGCATCTACCGGGACTAGCGGACAGTTCTTC. Translating gives CASSQDRGASTGTSGQFF.

This clone was picked up many times. A much more abundant neighbour one base away suggests this may be a read error. V gene TRBV20-1 combines with J gene TRBJ1-2; maybe TRBD1 (5 bases). This CDR3 has 13 residues. From germline, CDR1 is DFQATT and CDR2 SNEGSKA (reference sequence). Here the CDR3 DNA reads TGCAGTGCGTCCGACAGCTCTAACTATGGCTACCCCTTC. Amino acids: CSASDSSNYGYPF.